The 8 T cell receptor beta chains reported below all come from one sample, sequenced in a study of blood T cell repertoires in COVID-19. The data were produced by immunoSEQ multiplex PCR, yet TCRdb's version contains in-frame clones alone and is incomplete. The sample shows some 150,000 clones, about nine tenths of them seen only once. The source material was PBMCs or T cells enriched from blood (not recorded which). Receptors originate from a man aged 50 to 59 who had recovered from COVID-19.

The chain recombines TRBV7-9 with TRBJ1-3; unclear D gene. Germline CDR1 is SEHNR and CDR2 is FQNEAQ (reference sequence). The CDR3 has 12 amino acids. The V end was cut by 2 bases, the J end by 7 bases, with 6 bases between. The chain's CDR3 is CASSLSGNTIYF. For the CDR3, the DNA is TGTGCCAGCAGCTTATCCGGTAACACCATATATTTT.

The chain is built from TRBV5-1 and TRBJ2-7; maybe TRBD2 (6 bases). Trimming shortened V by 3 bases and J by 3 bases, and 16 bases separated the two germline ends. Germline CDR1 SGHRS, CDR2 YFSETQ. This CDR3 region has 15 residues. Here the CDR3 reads CASSSAGVSLYEQYF. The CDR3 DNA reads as TGCGCCAGCAGCTCAGCGGGTGTTTCCCTCTACGAGCAGTACTTC.

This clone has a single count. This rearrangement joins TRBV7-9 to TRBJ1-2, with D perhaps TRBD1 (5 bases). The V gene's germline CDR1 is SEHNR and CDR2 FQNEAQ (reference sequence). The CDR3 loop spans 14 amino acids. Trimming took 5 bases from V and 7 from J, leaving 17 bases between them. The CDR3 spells CASSRTGAVFGYTF. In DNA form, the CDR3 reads TGTGCCAGCAGCCGAACAGGTGCCGTTTTTGGCTACACCTTC.

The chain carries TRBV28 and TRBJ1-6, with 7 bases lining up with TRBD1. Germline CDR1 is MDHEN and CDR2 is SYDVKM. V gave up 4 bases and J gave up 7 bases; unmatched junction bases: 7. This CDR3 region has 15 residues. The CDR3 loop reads CASSSGDRGNSPLHF. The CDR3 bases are TGTGCCAGCAGTTCGGGGGACAGAGGAAATTCACCCCTCCACTTT.

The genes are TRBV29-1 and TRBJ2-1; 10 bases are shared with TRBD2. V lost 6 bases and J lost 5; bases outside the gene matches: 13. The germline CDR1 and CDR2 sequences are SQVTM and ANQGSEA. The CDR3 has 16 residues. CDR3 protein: CSVRRSSGGQHNEQFF. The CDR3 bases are TGCAGCGTACGAAGATCTAGCGGGGGACAACACAATGAGCAGTTCTTC.

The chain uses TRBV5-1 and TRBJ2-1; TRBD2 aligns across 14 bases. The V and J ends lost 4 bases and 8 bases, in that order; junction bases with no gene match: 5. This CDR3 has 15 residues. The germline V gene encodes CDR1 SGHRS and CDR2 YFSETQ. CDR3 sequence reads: CASSLGTSGGDEQFF. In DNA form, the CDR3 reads TGCGCCAGCAGCCTCGGGACTAGCGGGGGAGATGAGCAGTTCTTC.

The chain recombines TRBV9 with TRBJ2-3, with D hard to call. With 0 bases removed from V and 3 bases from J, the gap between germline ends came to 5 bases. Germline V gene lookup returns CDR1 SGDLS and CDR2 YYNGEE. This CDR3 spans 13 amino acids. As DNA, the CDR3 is TGTGCCAGCAGCGTAGTACTAACAGATACGCAGTATTTT. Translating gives CASSVVLTDTQYF.

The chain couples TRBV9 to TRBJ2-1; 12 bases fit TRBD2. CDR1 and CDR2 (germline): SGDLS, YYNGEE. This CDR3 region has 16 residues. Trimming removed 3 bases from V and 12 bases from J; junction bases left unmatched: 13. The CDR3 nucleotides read TGTGCCAGCAGCGCCAACCCTAGCGGGGGGGCTAGTATGCAGTTCTTC. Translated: CASSANPSGGASMQFF.